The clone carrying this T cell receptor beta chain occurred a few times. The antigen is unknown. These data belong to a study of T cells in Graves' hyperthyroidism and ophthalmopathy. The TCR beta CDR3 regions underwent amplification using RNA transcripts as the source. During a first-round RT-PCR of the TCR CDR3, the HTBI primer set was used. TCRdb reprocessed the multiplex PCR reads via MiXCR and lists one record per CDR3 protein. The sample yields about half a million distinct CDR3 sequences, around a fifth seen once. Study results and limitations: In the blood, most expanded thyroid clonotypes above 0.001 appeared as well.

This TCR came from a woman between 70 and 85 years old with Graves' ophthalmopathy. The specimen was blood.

CDR3 nucleotide sequence: TGTGCCAGCATCCGGTATGAGGGTAGCGGGAGCCCTTACAATGAGCAGTTCTTC. The encoded protein is CASIRYEGSGSPYNEQFF. The chain links TRBV7-3 to TRBJ2-1; 9 bases agree with TRBD2. Per germline, CDR1 SGHTA and CDR2 FQGTGA. The CDR3 contains 18 residues. J gave up 4 bases and V 7 bases, and 17 bases lay outside the gene matches.